Sequencing of this TCR beta chain was carried out in a study of Tregs in tolerant kidney transplant recipients. Whole-study context: Related graft donors supplied nonmyeloablative bone marrow transplants, and mixed chimerism was transient.

Method: immunoSEQ multiplex PCR; TCRdb's copy keeps in-frame clones and lacks some. The sample holds under 85,000 clones, approximately 91% seen once. Germline V gives CDR1 SGHRS, CDR2 YFSETQ. V lost 0 bases to trimming and J lost 4 bases; unmatched junction nucleotides: 8. The CDR3 totals 16 residues. The chain carries TRBV5-1 and TRBJ2-7; TRBD1 aligns across 9 bases. The receptor was derived from a human donor who received a combined kidney and bone marrow transplant. The sample consisted of CD4+ T cells from blood, taken before the transplant. CDR3 coding DNA: TGCGCCAGCAGCTTGGGAGGGACAGGGAGTGAGTACGAGCAGTACTTC. Protein product: CASSLGGTGSEYEQYF.